What follows are 19 T cell receptor beta chains derived from one specimen sequenced in a study of T cells after yellow fever vaccination. TCRdb reanalysed the 5' RACE reads using MiXCR and keeps one entry per CDR3 protein. The repertoire holds about 74,000 distinct CDR3 sequences, with approximately 6.9% as singletons. The starting material was CD8+ T cells sorted from PBMCs, obtained around 5 days after the first yellow fever vaccination. The receptors derive from a man younger than 35 who received the YFV17D yellow fever vaccine.

J is TRBJ2-7 and V is TRBV28, with D unresolved. This CDR3 spans 11 amino acids. V lost 5 bases, J lost 6 bases, and 8 bases lay in between. Germline V gives CDR1 MDHEN, CDR2 SYDVKM. The DNA of the CDR3 is TGTGCCAGCAGTATGGGATTCGAGCAGTACGTC. Its protein is CASSMGFEQYV.

This clonotype was seen repeatedly, ten times or more. The gene calls are TRBV12-3 or TRBV12-4 and TRBJ2-6; a weak D match, TRBD1 (5 bases). This CDR3 has 18 amino acids. Between the trimmed V and J ends, which lost 8 bases and 4 bases, there was a span of 24 bases. The CDR3 coding sequence is TGTGCCAGCTCACAAGGTGGGGCAGGGTCTGCCGGGGCCAACGTCCTGACTTTC. Its translation is CASSQGGAGSAGANVLTF.

Concerning this clonotype: One base away lies a much larger clone, so this may be a sequencing read error. V gene TRBV7-9 combines with J gene TRBJ2-2; D remains ambiguous. Germline V gives CDR1 SEHNR, CDR2 FQNEAQ (reference sequence). This CDR3 comprises 13 residues. V was cut by 4 bases and J by 6 bases, with 9 bases left in between. The CDR3 sequence: CASSCYSPGELFF. Here the CDR3 DNA reads TGTGCCAGCAGCTGTTACTCACCCGGGGAGCTGTTTTTT.

This clonotype occurred many times. The rearrangement links TRBV4-3 to TRBJ2-1, with TRBD1 identical over 7 bases. From germline, CDR1 is LGHNA and CDR2 YSLEER. V was pared by 4 bases and J by 4 bases, with 7 bases of the junction left unmatched. This CDR3 is built from 15 residues. CDR3 in DNA: TGCGCCAGCAGCCCAGGGACAGCAAATTACAATGAGCAGTTCTTC. It encodes CASSPGTANYNEQFF.

This chain joins TRBV7-2 and TRBJ2-1; 8 nucleotides agree with TRBD2. The germline gives CDR1 SGHTA, CDR2 FQGNSA. The CDR3 spans 12 residues. The J segment lost 7 bases and the V segment lost 11 bases, leaving 7 bases of the junction unmatched. CDR3 residues: CACTSGQNEQFF. CDR3 DNA sequence: TGTGCCTGTACTAGCGGCCAAAATGAGCAGTTCTTC.

Of note for this clonotype: A much larger clonotype is one base distant, so this may be a read error. V gene TRBV21-1 combines with J gene TRBJ2-3. TRBV21-1 is given as a pseudogene. The CDR3 is made up of 14 amino acids. CDR3 loop: CATGRSRTSDTQYF. In nucleotides, the CDR3 is TGTGCCACCGGACGCTCACGAACCTCAGATACGCAGTATTTT.

The sample holds a few counts of this clonotype. The chain is built from TRBV4-1 and TRBJ2-2, with D perhaps matching TRBD2 (7 bases). Germline CDR1 MGHRA, CDR2 YSYEKL. The germline V and J ends were trimmed by 0 bases and 3 bases, with 11 bases remaining between them. This CDR3 region has 16 residues. CDR3 sequence reads: CASSQEGGGHTGELFF. As DNA, the CDR3 is TGCGCCAGCAGCCAAGAAGGGGGGGGGCACACCGGGGAGCTGTTTTTT.

This clonotype turned up a few times. The CDR3: CASSTRTGMNTGELFF. DNA for the CDR3: TGTGCCAGCAGCACCCGGACAGGGATGAACACCGGGGAGCTGTTTTTT. The chain joins TRBV14 to TRBJ2-2; the match to TRBD1 covers 8 bases. CDR1 is SGHDN, CDR2 FVKESK, per germline. The CDR3 sequence is 16 residues long. V lost 5 bases and J lost 1; bases outside the gene matches: 6.

The rearrangement uses TRBV6-1 and TRBJ1-1; no clear D gene. Trimming cost V 6 bases and J 0 bases, with 8 bases left between them. Germline V gene data show CDR1 as MNHNS and CDR2 as SASEGT. The CDR3 extends over 13 amino acids. For the CDR3, the DNA is TGTGCCAGCAGCCGACCCGTGAACACTGAAGCTTTCTTT. Translating gives CASSRPVNTEAFF.

This clonotype has at least ten counts. The chain couples TRBV4-3 to TRBJ2-2, with D perhaps TRBD2 (6 bases). Germline CDR1 reads LGHNA; CDR2 reads YSLEER. The CDR3 sequence is 16 residues long. V was trimmed by 2 bases and J by 4 bases, leaving 14 bases between them. CDR3 region: CASSQRGRRGTGELFF. The CDR3 DNA reads TGCGCCAGCAGCCAACGGGGGAGGAGAGGCACCGGGGAGCTGTTTTTT.

This clonotype was observed at least ten times. The V call is TRBV5-1, the J call TRBJ2-1, with D possibly matching TRBD2 (6 bases). CDR3 size: 16 residues. Germline V gene lookup returns CDR1 SGHRS and CDR2 YFSETQ. V was shortened by 0 bases and J by 4 bases, with 14 bases between the two germline ends. This chain's CDR3 is CASSLAPRLEYNEQFF. The CDR3 nucleotides are TGCGCCAGCAGCTTGGCCCCCCGACTAGAATACAATGAGCAGTTCTTC.

This clonotype was detected ten times or more. The V call is TRBV7-9, the J call TRBJ2-3, with 13 bases fitting TRBD2. This CDR3 spans 17 amino acids. With 6 bases clipped from V and 3 bases from J, the junction kept 9 bases outside the gene matches. Germline-derived CDR1 and CDR2 are SEHNR and FQNEAQ (reference sequence). The CDR3 DNA reads as TGTGCCAGCAGTCCTCCGGGACTAGCGGGGAGTACAGATACGCAGTATTTT. It codes for CASSPPGLAGSTDTQYF.

The V gene is TRBV10-2, the J gene TRBJ1-2; possible D gene TRBD1, 5 bases. Germline V lookup: CDR1 WSHSY, CDR2 SAAADI. V lost 0 bases and J 2 bases, leaving 10 bases between the germline ends. CDR3 size: 15 residues. Here the CDR3 reads CASSESPGGNYGYTF. The CDR3 DNA sequence: TGCGCCAGCAGTGAGTCCCCCGGGGGGAACTATGGCTACACCTTC.

The chain is built from TRBV4-1 and TRBJ2-3; TRBD1 aligns across 7 bases. V was clipped by 1 base and J by 6 bases; unmatched bases: 4. The germline CDR1 and CDR2 sequences are MGHRA and YSYEKL. The CDR3 is 14 residues long. CDR3 DNA sequence: TGCGCCAGCAGCCAAGGGCAGGGGGTGGATACGCAGTATTTT. Protein product: CASSQGQGVDTQYF.

This clonotype was picked up many times. The chain links TRBV29-1 to TRBJ1-5; perhaps TRBD1 as D (5 bases). Germline V gene data show CDR1 as SQVTM and CDR2 as ANQGSEA. CDR3 length: 13 residues. The V gene lost 5 bases and the J gene lost 4 bases, with 12 bases spanning the gap. Here the CDR3 DNA reads TGCAGCGTTTCACGGGGGGAGAATCAGCCCCAGCATTTT. Encoded protein: CSVSRGENQPQHF.

This chain uses TRBV5-6 with TRBJ1-3; no clear D gene. Germline CDR1 reads SGHDT; CDR2 reads YYEEEE. There are 15 residues in the CDR3. Trimming took 0 bases from V and 0 from J, leaving 7 bases between them. The CDR3 here is CASSLGVNSGNTIYF. CDR3 bases: TGTGCCAGCAGCTTGGGTGTCAACTCTGGAAACACCATATATTTT.

This clonotype was detected only once. The chain carries TRBV7-9 and TRBJ2-5; tentatively, D is TRBD2 (6 bases). Germline CDR1 is SEHNR and CDR2 is FQNEAQ (reference sequence). CDR3 length equals 14 residues. Deletions cut 4 bases from V and 1 base from J, with 10 bases between. CDR3 region: CASSSPRGQETQYF. The DNA for the CDR3 is TGTGCCAGCAGCTCCCCGCGGGGCCAAGAGACCCAGTACTTC. Together with reference TRBV7-9 and TRBJ2-5, the CDR3 gives the full variable domain: DTGVSQNPRHKITKRGQNVTFRCDPISEHNRLYWYRQTLGQGPEFLTYFQNEAQLEKSRLLSDRFSAERPKGSFSTLEIQRTEQGDSAMYLCASSSPRGQETQYFGPGTRLLVL.

The J gene is TRBJ2-1, the V gene TRBV11-1; 7 bases agree with TRBD2. The CDR3 length is 15 residues. Germline CDR1 reads SGHAT; CDR2 reads FQDESV (reference sequence). Germline trimming cut 3 bases from V and 4 bases from J; bases unmatched to any gene: 6. CDR3 nucleotide sequence: TGTGCCAGCAGCTTCCGACTAGCATCTTACAATGAGCAGTTCTTC. Its translation: CASSFRLASYNEQFF.

This clonotype was recorded a few times. V and J are TRBV12-3 or TRBV12-4 and TRBJ1-1; D might be TRBD1 (6 bases). This CDR3 is 14 amino acids long. Trimming stripped 6 bases from V and 4 bases from J, with 15 bases between. Here the CDR3 reads CASSVQGFGTEAFF. The CDR3 nucleotides are TGTGCCAGCAGCGTACAGGGCTTTGGCACTGAAGCTTTCTTT.